The TCR beta chain under discussion was sequenced for a study of blood T cells in healthy people across ages. Study-level findings and limits: Naive CD4+ cells and diversity were both higher in long-lived donors than in aged donors.

Germline CDR1 SQVTM, CDR2 ANQGSEA. V was pared by 6 bases and J by 5 bases, with 11 bases between. The CDR3 loop spans 12 amino acids. With a J-beta primer mix and a sample-barcoded 5' primer, a second PCR ran about 6 to 11 cycles. A tag from a template-switch adaptor with 12 random nucleotides marked each cDNA molecule. TCRdb fed the 5' RACE reads into MiXCR, producing one record per CDR3 protein. This sample has 1.6 million or so distinct CDR3 sequences, with about 35% found just once. This clonotype was observed a handful of times. No antigen is known for it. The receptor's source is a woman in her twenties or thirties in good health. The chain has TRBV29-1 and TRBJ1-5; D is uncertain. The sequenced sample was blood. CDR3 sequence (DNA): TGCAGCGTGACAAGCGTCGATCAGCCCCAGCATTTT. This sequence encodes CSVTSVDQPQHF.